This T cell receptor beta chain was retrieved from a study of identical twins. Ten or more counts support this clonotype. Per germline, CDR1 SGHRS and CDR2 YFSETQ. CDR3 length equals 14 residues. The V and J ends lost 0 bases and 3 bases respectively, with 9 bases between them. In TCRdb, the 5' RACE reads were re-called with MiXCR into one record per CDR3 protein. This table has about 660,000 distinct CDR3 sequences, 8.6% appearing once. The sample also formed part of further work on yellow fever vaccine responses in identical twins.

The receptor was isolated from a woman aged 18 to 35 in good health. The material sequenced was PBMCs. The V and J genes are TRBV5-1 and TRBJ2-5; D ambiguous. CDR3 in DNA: TGCGCCAGCAGCTTGGTTTCTGGGAAAGAGACCCAGTACTTC. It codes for CASSLVSGKETQYF.